The 2 T cell receptor beta chains below were found in one sample sequenced in a study of cytomegalovirus exposure and HLA in healthy donors. PCR primers comprised 60 Vbeta and 13 Jbeta primers. Libraries were prepared by immunoSEQ multiplex PCR; TCRdb keeps only in-frame clonotypes and omits some of them. This sample yields some 99,000 clones, of which 76% are seen a single time; approximately 2% belongs to the top ten. The sequenced sample consisted of PBMCs. The receptors come from a man aged 40-50 years in good health and CMV-seronegative.

The rearrangement uses TRBV7-9 and TRBJ2-3, with TRBD2 as a possible D gene (7 bases). The CDR3 is 17 amino acids. The ends were cut back, 1 base at V and 5 bases at J, with 19 bases in the middle. The germline V gene has CDR1 SEHNR and CDR2 FQNEAQ (reference sequence). The CDR3 DNA reads TGTGCCAGCAGCTTAGGATGGCGGACTAGGGGGGTAGATACGCAGTATTTT. Its protein is CASSLGWRTRGVDTQYF. Full variable domain (remainder filled in from reference TRBV7-9 and TRBJ2-3): DTGVSQNPRHKITKRGQNVTFRCDPISEHNRLYWYRQTLGQGPEFLTYFQNEAQLEKSRLLSDRFSAERPKGSFSTLEIQRTEQGDSAMYLCASSLGWRTRGVDTQYFGPGTRLTVL.

This clone was observed a single time. The chain recombines TRBV5-8 with TRBJ2-4; TRBD1 might be the D (6 bases). V was shortened by 0 bases and J by 13 bases, with 11 bases between the two germline ends. Germline lookup yields CDR1 SGHTS and CDR2 YDEGEE. The CDR3 has 12 amino acids. The CDR3 nucleotides read TGTGCCAGCAGCTTGGTGGTGGACAGCCAGTACTTC. It codes for CASSLVVDSQYF.